This entry is about one TCR beta chain. Its antigen is currently not known. One base away there is no much larger clone; base qualities are not given. This entry comes from a study of blood T cell repertoires in COVID-19 (dated by TCRdb to between 2020 and 2021). Notes on the research overall: Samples from collaborators originated in the United States, Italy and Spain and spanned both the acute and convalescent phases of COVID-19. Where available, HLA class I and class II types were obtained from metadata supplied by the sample provider rather than from assay-based typing. The material from the prospective study consisted of cDNA or gDNA derived from T cells, B-cell-depleted T cells, or PBMCs. Subjects who had been exposed to COVID-19, were actively infected with it, or had recovered from it provided the deeply sampled blood TCRbeta repertoires that made up the dataset. The samples were drawn from the first 160 participants of the ongoing ImmuneRACE study and from 1,254 subjects provided by 6 global collaborators. A de-identified subject ID, COVID-19 status, age in years and sex were almost always included in the sample metadata. The repertoires were released in a freely available public database intended as a resource for research on the immune response to SARS-CoV-2.

Whole blood was collected in K2EDTA tubes by collaborating institutions according to the institutions' own protocols. For TCRbeta analysis, collaborators shipped samples as frozen whole blood, isolated PBMCs, or DNA extracted from either of those sample types. The immunoSEQ Assay, a bias-controlled multiplex PCR, was used to amplify TCRbeta CDR3 regions from genomic DNA. Regarding the original processing steps: Within the assay, amplification of reference gene primers was used to estimate how many nucleated cells each sample contained. To quantify the absolute abundance of each unique TCRbeta CDR3 rearrangement, sequence reads were collapsed and filtered. For each sample, productive Simpson clonality was calculated by taking the square root of Simpson's diversity index across productive rearrangements. What TCRdb holds here is the immuneACCESS table cut down to in-frame rearrangements. Part of the clones is not present; checked against another copy, under half of the missing clones reflect an unresolved V gene, and the others are unexplained. V and J calls and clone size are given by that table; D and trimming were obtained from the DNA. Within this sample are under 250,000 clones, with 80% to 90% of them counted one time only. Of the sample, roughly 2.5% falls within the top ten clones.

General findings and caveats noted by the study authors: The quantity of clinical and demographic metadata differed by source and by participant and was supplied without curation.

Looking up the germline V gene yields CDR1 SGHTA and CDR2 FQGTGA. The junction shows trimming of 5 bases on V and 9 bases on J, and the gene matches do not reach 4 bases of it. Including cysteine and phenylalanine, the CDR3 has 14 amino acids. Only the CDR3 region is kept as DNA, spanning 42 bases read in frame from base 1. Rearrangement joined TRBV7-3 to TRBJ2-1; 13 of the junction bases match TRBD2. The source material was peripheral blood. The source is a woman between 40 and 50 years old with active or convalescent COVID-19. The CDR3: CASSTGLAGSEQFF. At the DNA level, the sequence is TGTGCCAGCAGCACGGGACTAGCGGGGTCTGAGCAGTTCTTC.